Shown below are 21 T cell receptor beta chains from a single sample sequenced in a study of T cell responses to AZD1222 COVID-19 vaccine. Measured with immunoSEQ multiplex PCR; TCRdb has only the in-frame clones, and not every one. The table has some 170,000 clones, roughly 88% seen once; the top ten hold roughly 4.3%. The sample here was peripheral blood, taken 28 days after the second AZD1222 dose. These receptor sequences come from an adult who received the AZD1222 COVID-19 vaccine.

The V call is TRBV7-9, the J call TRBJ1-5; perhaps TRBD1 as D (6 bases). The CDR3 extends over 15 amino acids. Germline values: CDR1 SEHNR, CDR2 FQNEAQ (reference sequence). Trimming stripped 2 bases from V and 10 bases from J, with 18 bases between. The CDR3 DNA sequence: TGTGCCAGCAGCTTATGGCCCCAGGGGACGAAACCCCAGCATTTT. This codes for CASSLWPQGTKPQHF.

V usage is TRBV6-5 and J usage is TRBJ1-1; D is perhaps TRBD1 (5 bases). CDR3 length: 16 amino acids. Trimming stripped 0 bases from V and 4 bases from J, with 15 bases between. Germline-derived CDR1 and CDR2 are MNHEY and SVGAGI. The CDR3 region is CASSYSGGRDGTEAFF. The CDR3 coding sequence is TGTGCCAGCAGTTACTCGGGGGGAAGAGACGGCACTGAAGCTTTCTTT.

The CDR3 region has the DNA TGCAGCGTTGAATTAGGGGCCACTGGCACTGAAGCTTTCTTT. It yields the protein CSVELGATGTEAFF. V and J are TRBV29-1 and TRBJ1-1, with D possibly matching TRBD1 (5 bases). This CDR3 is 14 amino acids long. The V gene lost 2 bases and the J gene lost 4 bases, with 14 bases spanning the gap. Germline-derived CDR1 and CDR2 are SQVTM and ANQGSEA. Complete variable domain (other parts from reference TRBV29-1 and TRBJ1-1): SAVISQKPSRDICQRGTSLTIQCQVDSQVTMMFWYRQQPGQSLTLIATANQGSEATYESGFVIDKFPISRPNLTFSTLTVSNMSPEDSSIYLCSVELGATGTEAFFGQGTRLTVV.

This clone was recorded only once. The chain joins TRBV6-5 to TRBJ2-3; 9 nucleotides line up with TRBD2. With V trimmed by 5 bases and J by 3 bases, 3 bases remained unmatched. The CDR3 totals 14 residues. Germline lookup yields CDR1 MNHEY and CDR2 SVGAGI. CDR3 sequence: CASSRLAETDTQYF. In nucleotides, the CDR3 is TGTGCCAGCAGTAGACTAGCGGAAACAGATACGCAGTATTTT.

The chain combines TRBV2 with TRBJ1-5, with D unresolved. From germline, CDR1 is SNHLY and CDR2 FYNNEI. Between the trimmed V and J ends, which lost 1 base and 5 bases, there was a span of 18 bases. This CDR3 is built from 17 residues. The CDR3 protein is CASSEGNSPGDYQPQHF. In DNA form, the CDR3 reads TGTGCCAGCAGTGAAGGGAACAGTCCCGGGGATTATCAGCCCCAGCATTTT.

This clone has a single count. The CDR3 bases are TGCGCCAGCAGCTTGGGGGACGCGAACACCGGGGAGCTGTTTTTT. This translates into CASSLGDANTGELFF. The chain links TRBV5-1 to TRBJ2-2; D is perhaps TRBD1 or TRBD2 (5 bases each). This CDR3 has 15 residues. Per the germline V gene, CDR1 is SGHRS and CDR2 is YFSETQ. The germline V and J ends were trimmed by 0 bases and 0 bases, with 6 bases remaining between them.

The chain employs TRBV6-1 and TRBJ1-1; 8 positions agree with TRBD1. V lost 3 bases and J lost 3; bases outside the gene matches: 3. CDR3 length: 14 amino acids. Germline values: CDR1 MNHNS, CDR2 SASEGT. The CDR3 spells CASSEDRVHTEAFF. CDR3 sequence (DNA): TGTGCCAGCAGTGAGGACAGGGTGCACACTGAAGCTTTCTTT.

This clone was detected only once. The chain employs TRBV11-2 and TRBJ1-2, with D unclear. The CDR3 runs 15 residues. From germline, CDR1 is SGHAT and CDR2 FQNNGV. Trimming pared 3 bases from V and 5 bases from J, leaving 16 bases between. The CDR3 sequence is CASSLSRLQIYGYTF. The CDR3 bases are TGTGCCAGCAGCTTGTCCAGACTTCAGATTTATGGCTACACCTTC.

V and J are TRBV15 and TRBJ1-1; D is unresolved. The CDR3 extends over 14 amino acids. The V gene lost 0 bases and the J gene lost 0 bases, with 5 bases spanning the gap. Germline CDR1 and CDR2: LNHNV and YYDKDF (reference sequence). The CDR3 DNA reads as TGTGCCACCAGCAGAGAGTGGGTGAACACTGAAGCTTTCTTT. Encoded protein: CATSREWVNTEAFF. Drawing the rest from reference TRBV15 and TRBJ1-1, the complete variable domain is DAMVIQNPRYQVTQFGKPVTLSCSQTLNHNVMYWYQQKSSQAPKLLFHYYDKDFNNEADTPDNFQSRRPNTSFCFLDIRSPGLGDTAMYLCATSREWVNTEAFFGQGTRLTVV.

The sample holds a few counts of this clone. This same CDR3 is encoded by further DNA sequences in the sample. The chain uses TRBV4-3 and TRBJ1-5; TRBD1 is a possible D gene (6 bases). Trimming pared 0 bases from V and 4 bases from J, leaving 10 bases between. This CDR3 has 15 residues. The germline gives CDR1 LGHNA, CDR2 YSLEER. CDR3 region: CASSQDGGANQPQHF. The CDR3 DNA reads as TGCGCCAGCAGCCAAGATGGGGGGGCTAATCAGCCCCAGCATTTT.

The chain combines TRBV4-2 with TRBJ2-5; 9 bases match TRBD2. This CDR3 spans 15 amino acids. Germline V lookup: CDR1 LGHNA, CDR2 YNFKEQ. The trim removed 1 base at V and 5 bases at J, leaving 5 bases unmatched. For the CDR3, the DNA is TGTGCCAGCAGCCAAGGCGGGGGGGCCGCGGAGACCCAGTACTTC. It codes for CASSQGGGAAETQYF.

J is TRBJ1-1 and V is TRBV11-1; D possibly corresponds to TRBD1 (5 bases). Trimming shortened V by 7 bases and J by 3 bases, and 21 bases separated the two germline ends. The CDR3 is 16 amino acids. Germline CDR1 and CDR2: SGHAT and FQDESV (reference sequence). In DNA, the CDR3 is TGTGCCAGCATCCCGAGGCGGGGGGGTGGCGACACTGAAGCTTTCTTT. It yields the protein CASIPRRGGGDTEAFF.

Here the CDR3 DNA reads TGTGCCAGCAGCCCCCTGACGCTTGAGACCCAGTACTTC. Protein sequence: CASSPLTLETQYF. The rearrangement links TRBV3-1 (or the pseudogene TRBV3-2) to TRBJ2-5; D gene unclear. V dropped 4 bases and J dropped 5 bases, with 11 bases sitting between them. The CDR3 covers 13 residues. Per germline, CDR1 LGHDT and CDR2 YNNKEL (reference sequence).

As DNA, the CDR3 is TGTGCCAGCAGTACTTCTGGAAACACCATATATTTT. Residues: CASSTSGNTIYF. The gene calls are TRBV6-2 or TRBV6-3 and TRBJ1-3; D uncertain. Between the trimmed V and J ends, which lost 5 bases and 1 base, there was a span of 3 bases. The germline V gene encodes CDR1 MNHEY and CDR2 SVGEGT. CDR3 size: 12 residues.

This chain uses TRBV6-5 with TRBJ1-2; 10 bases fit TRBD1. CDR1 is MNHEY and CDR2 is SVGAGI in the germline V gene. This CDR3 region has 14 residues. After removal of 5 bases from V and 6 bases from J, the junction contained 6 bases not matched to a gene. CDR3 sequence (DNA): TGTGCCAGCAGTCTACGGGACAGGGGCGATGGCTACACCTTC. Its translation is CASSLRDRGDGYTF.

This clone has a single count. The sample contains more than one DNA sequence encoding this CDR3. The rearrangement joins TRBV6-6 to TRBJ2-2, with no clear D. Trimming stripped 2 bases from V and 7 bases from J, with 5 bases between. Germline V gene data show CDR1 as MNHNY and CDR2 as SVGAGI (reference sequence). The CDR3 loop spans 12 amino acids. The CDR3 protein is CASSYGSGELFF. The CDR3 DNA sequence: TGTGCCAGCAGTTACGGTAGCGGGGAGCTGTTTTTT.

The rearrangement uses TRBV30 and TRBJ2-7; no definite D call. The V end lost 2 bases, the J end lost 2 bases, and 10 bases lay between the germline ends. The CDR3 is 13 amino acids. Germline CDR1 GTSNPN, CDR2 SVGIG (reference sequence). For the CDR3, the DNA is TGTGCCTGGAGTTTCGGCCAGACCTACGAGCAGTACTTC. It yields the protein CAWSFGQTYEQYF.

This clone has a single count. The rearrangement joins TRBV18 to TRBJ2-1; either TRBD1 or TRBD2 may fit D (5 bases each). The germline V gene encodes CDR1 KGHSH and CDR2 LQKENI. This CDR3 comprises 15 residues. V lost 8 bases to trimming and J lost 0 bases, with 14 bases between them. CDR3 sequence: CASTLPGSSYNEQFF. The CDR3 coding sequence is TGTGCCAGCACCTTACCAGGGAGCTCCTACAATGAGCAGTTCTTC.

V is TRBV27 and J is TRBJ1-2; D remains unclear. Germline lookup yields CDR1 MNHEY and CDR2 SMNVEV (reference sequence). The CDR3 has 13 amino acids. Trimming took off 7 bases at V and 8 bases at J, with 17 bases between the two ends. The CDR3 DNA sequence: TGTGCCAGCAAGTTCTCGCAGGAGCGGGGCTACACCTTC. This codes for CASKFSQERGYTF.

The chain joins TRBV5-4 to TRBJ1-2; D call uncertain. Germline lookup yields CDR1 SGHNT and CDR2 YYREEE (reference sequence). V lost 4 bases to trimming and J lost 3 bases, with 13 bases between them. The length of the CDR3 is 14 residues. CDR3 nucleotide sequence: TGTGCCAGCAGCCACCGTCAGCAAGACTATGGCTACACCTTC. This codes for CASSHRQQDYGYTF.

The CDR3 nucleotides read TGTGCCAGCAGCCAAGCGGACAGGGGGCCCAATCAGCCCCAGCATTTT. Protein: CASSQADRGPNQPQHF. V is TRBV3-1 (or the pseudogene TRBV3-2) and J is TRBJ1-5; 11 bases are shared with TRBD1. Germline loops: CDR1 LGHDT, CDR2 YNNKEL (reference sequence). The CDR3 extends over 16 amino acids. J gave up 3 bases and V 1 base, and 2 bases lay outside the gene matches.